Presented here are 18 T cell receptor beta chains from one specimen sequenced in a study of radiotherapy plus CTLA-4 blockade in lung cancer. Profiling relied on immunoSEQ multiplex PCR, and the TCRdb table lists in-frame clones only, not all of them. The repertoire holds more than 90,000 clones, with 80% to 90% as singletons. The specimen was peripheral blood, collected from a patient treated with radiotherapy plus ipilimumab. All receptors derive from a human donor with non-small cell lung cancer that progressed on radiotherapy plus ipilimumab.

This clone was seen a handful of times. The chain uses TRBV18 and TRBJ1-2, with 7 bases aligning to TRBD1. Germline CDR1 and CDR2: KGHSH and LQKENI. CDR3 length equals 13 residues. With 4 bases clipped from V and 6 bases from J, the junction kept 5 bases outside the gene matches. In DNA form, the CDR3 reads TGTGCCAGCTCACTCACCGACAGGGATGGCTACACCTTC. Encoded protein: CASSLTDRDGYTF.

In DNA form, the CDR3 reads TGTGCCAGCTCAACAACAGGGATAGGATTCACCGGGGAGCTGTTTTTT. This translates into CASSTTGIGFTGELFF. This chain joins TRBV18 and TRBJ2-2, with D tentatively TRBD1 (6 bases). Germline V gene lookup returns CDR1 KGHSH and CDR2 LQKENI. This CDR3 has 16 amino acids. The V end was cut by 5 bases, the J end by 4 bases, with 17 bases between.

Here the CDR3 DNA reads TGTGCCTGGAGTTTTAGTAGCTCCTACAATGAGCAGTTCTTC. Translated, it gives CAWSFSSSYNEQFF. V usage is TRBV30 and J usage is TRBJ2-1, with D unclear. Germline V lookup: CDR1 GTSNPN, CDR2 SVGIG (reference sequence). Trimming cost V 2 bases and J 0 bases, with 8 bases left between them. The CDR3 covers 14 residues.

This chain connects TRBV7-9 to TRBJ2-2; 12 nucleotides align to TRBD2. The CDR3 is made up of 16 amino acids. Germline CDR1 SEHNR, CDR2 FQNEAQ (reference sequence). V trimming: 4 bases; J trimming: 6 bases; junction bases outside the gene matches: 6. As DNA, the CDR3 is TGTGCCAGCAGCTCAAGACTAGCGGGAGAATCCGGGGAGCTGTTTTTT. Protein: CASSSRLAGESGELFF. Supplemented by reference TRBV7-9 and TRBJ2-2, the full variable domain reads DTGVSQNPRHKITKRGQNVTFRCDPISEHNRLYWYRQTLGQGPEFLTYFQNEAQLEKSRLLSDRFSAERPKGSFSTLEIQRTEQGDSAMYLCASSSRLAGESGELFFGEGSRLTVL.

The J gene is TRBJ2-7, the V gene TRBV14; no clear D. The CDR3 covers 14 residues. V was trimmed by 2 bases and J by 3 bases, leaving 11 bases between them. The germline V gene has CDR1 SGHDN and CDR2 FVKESK. The CDR3 sequence: CASSQKWAVYEQYF. The CDR3 coding sequence is TGTGCCAGCAGCCAAAAGTGGGCAGTCTACGAGCAGTACTTC.

This chain connects TRBV2 to TRBJ2-3, with 10 bases matching TRBD2. The CDR3 covers 17 residues. CDR1 and CDR2 (germline): SNHLY, FYNNEI. The junction had 14 bases not matched to a gene; V was cut back by 10 bases and J by 1 base. CDR3 in amino acids: CATSPGTSAYRTDTQYF. CDR3 nucleotide sequence: TGTGCCACCAGCCCCGGGACTAGCGCCTACCGCACAGATACGCAGTATTTT.

This clone was recorded once. The genes are TRBV2 and TRBJ2-5; D is undetermined. The CDR3 loop spans 13 amino acids. Trimming shortened V by 7 bases and J by 4 bases, and 13 bases separated the two germline ends. Per germline, CDR1 SNHLY and CDR2 FYNNEI. The CDR3 sequence is CASTRAVGETQYF. CDR3 nucleotides: TGTGCCAGCACCCGCGCCGTTGGAGAGACCCAGTACTTC.

This chain uses TRBV5-1 with TRBJ2-1; TRBD2 aligns across 13 bases. Trimming took 4 bases from V and 9 from J; bases not matched to a gene: 4. The CDR3 is 14 residues long. Germline CDR1 is SGHRS and CDR2 is YFSETQ. This chain's CDR3 is CASSRTSGGGEQFF. The CDR3, as DNA: TGCGCCAGCAGCCGGACTAGCGGGGGCGGTGAGCAGTTCTTC.

The CDR3 is CASSLSWTGPMNTEAFF. DNA for the CDR3: TGTGCCAGCAGTTTATCATGGACAGGTCCCATGAACACTGAAGCTTTCTTT. V usage is TRBV27 and J usage is TRBJ1-1; 7 nucleotides line up with TRBD1. With 0 bases clipped from V and 0 bases from J, the junction kept 7 bases outside the gene matches. CDR1 is MNHEY and CDR2 is SMNVEV in the germline V gene (reference sequence). There are 17 residues in the CDR3.

The J gene is TRBJ2-1, the V gene TRBV11-1, with a tentative D call TRBD1 (6 bases). Trimming shortened V by 3 bases and J by 0 bases, and 12 bases separated the two germline ends. The CDR3 totals 16 residues. Germline V gene data show CDR1 as SGHAT and CDR2 as FQDESV (reference sequence). DNA of the CDR3: TGTGCCAGCAGCTTGTCCGACAGGAGCTCCTACAATGAGCAGTTCTTC. It translates to CASSLSDRSSYNEQFF.

The V call is TRBV6-6, the J call TRBJ2-1; no firm D call. The CDR3 runs to 12 residues. V gave up 2 bases and J gave up 8 bases, with 7 bases separating them. From germline, CDR1 is MNHNY and CDR2 SVGAGI (reference sequence). CDR3 sequence reads: CASSYGVDEQFF. Here the CDR3 DNA reads TGTGCCAGCAGTTACGGCGTAGATGAGCAGTTCTTC.

The V gene is TRBV5-1, the J gene TRBJ2-3, with D perhaps given as TRBD1 or TRBD2 (5 bases each). The CDR3 covers 17 residues. Per germline, CDR1 SGHRS and CDR2 YFSETQ. Trimming took 5 bases from V and 0 from J, leaving 19 bases between them. CDR3 sequence: CASRWRPQGASTDTQYF. CDR3 DNA sequence: TGCGCCAGCAGGTGGAGACCCCAGGGAGCTAGCACAGATACGCAGTATTTT.

J is TRBJ2-5 and V is TRBV5-1, with D maybe TRBD2 (6 bases). The J call is in doubt because the DNA end fits TRBJ2-7 better. This CDR3 has 16 residues. Germline CDR1 reads SGHRS; CDR2 reads YFSETQ. CDR3 amino acids: CASSLAWGDFPYEQYF. Here the CDR3 DNA reads TGCGCCAGCAGCTTGGCCTGGGGGGACTTCCCCTACGAGCAGTACTTC.

This clone turned up a few times. V is TRBV5-6 and J is TRBJ2-7, with 8 positions matching TRBD2. The CDR3 is 13 residues long. Losses at the gene ends were 0 bases for V and 6 bases for J; bases not matched to a gene: 2. Germline V CDR1 and CDR2: SGHDT, YYEEEE. In DNA, the CDR3 is TGTGCCAGCAGCTTGGGCGGGGGGCCCGAGCAGTACTTC. It yields the protein CASSLGGGPEQYF.

The sample holds a few counts of this clone. CDR3 protein: CASSQMGANEAFF. CDR3 sequence (DNA): TGTGCCAGCTCACAGATGGGCGCAAATGAAGCTTTCTTT. J is TRBJ1-1 and V is TRBV18; unclear D gene. Trimming shortened V by 4 bases and J by 7 bases, and 13 bases separated the two germline ends. Germline CDR1 and CDR2: KGHSH and LQKENI. This CDR3 comprises 13 residues.

The chain uses TRBV2 and TRBJ1-2; perhaps TRBD1 as D (5 bases). The V end lost 6 bases, the J end lost 5 bases, and 16 bases lay between the germline ends. CDR1 and CDR2 (germline): SNHLY, FYNNEI. The CDR3 loop spans 14 amino acids. The CDR3 spells CASSDNGGGYGYTF. The CDR3 bases are TGTGCCAGCAGCGATAATGGTGGGGGATATGGCTACACCTTC.

The rearrangement links TRBV6-6 to TRBJ2-3; 8 nucleotides align to TRBD1. The ends lost 6 bases at V and 8 bases at J; junction bases unmatched: 13. Looked up from germline, CDR1 is MNHNY and CDR2 is SVGAGI (reference sequence). There are 15 residues in the CDR3. This CDR3 is CASSRPTGDKGTQYF. The CDR3, as DNA: TGTGCCAGCAGCCGCCCGACAGGGGATAAGGGTACGCAGTATTTT.

This clone showed up just a few times. The chain links TRBV13 to TRBJ2-7; 9 nucleotides match TRBD1. Per germline, CDR1 PRHDT and CDR2 FYEKMQ (reference sequence). Losses at the gene ends were 5 bases for V and 7 bases for J; bases not matched to a gene: 6. The CDR3 has 13 amino acids. The CDR3, as DNA: TGTGCCAGCAGCGGTACAGGGGGCTGGGAGCAGTACTTC. It translates to CASSGTGGWEQYF.